The present T cell receptor beta chain was sequenced within a study of neurological immune-mediated disorders. The V segment lost 7 bases and the J segment 2 bases; nucleotides outside the gene matches: 5. This CDR3 contains 14 residues. CDR1 MNHNS and CDR2 SASEGT come from the germline V gene. PBMCs numbering 2 million and stored at -80 C yielded the unsorted libraries. By 5'RACE with 10-nucleotide random UMIs, the cDNA was made. Every sequencing run produced over 190 million TCR-beta sequences that came from 15-18 subjects. Using its own MiXCR run on the 5' RACE reads, TCRdb lists one record per CDR3 protein. Of tens of thousands of distinct CDR3 sequences in the sample, 8.5% to 12% were seen once. In this sample, this clonotype turned up many times. Its antigen remains unknown. The study, taken as a whole, reports: None of the CDR3 amino acid sequences of expanded clones were shared across subjects, and this suggested private repertoires in all groups.

The chain is built from TRBV6-1 and TRBJ2-7, with 10 bases lining up with TRBD2. This TCR derives from a woman in her sixties with HTLV-1-associated myelopathy (HAM/TSP). The specimen sequenced was PBMCs. In DNA form, the CDR3 reads TGTGCCAGCAATGGACTAGCGGCCACCTACGAGCAGTACTTC. Its translation: CASNGLAATYEQYF.